A selection of T cell receptor beta chains follows, all from one sample in a study of somatic mutations in cytotoxic T cells in rheumatoid arthritis. Using immunoSEQ multiplex PCR, the repertoire was profiled, and TCRdb retains in-frame clones only, with some absent. Of over 8,000 clones listed, under 80% are singletons. Sequencing was done on a sample of CD8+ T cells sorted from blood. The receptors were sampled from an adult with rheumatoid arthritis. CDR3s include the opening cysteine and the closing phenylalanine or tryptophan. A D gene is named only where the DNA matches it firmly. The listing skips clone size in some rows; elsewhere it reads once, few, many or a size class.

clone_size: .
j_call: TRBJ2-1
v_call: TRBV7-8
d_call: .
cdr3_aa: CASLSADYNEQFF
cdr3_nt: TGTGCCAGCTTGTCAGCGGACTACAATGAGCAGTTCTTC

clone_size: .
j_call: TRBJ1-5
v_call: TRBV9
d_call: .
cdr3_aa: CASSSKGQPYQPQHF
cdr3_nt: TGTGCCAGCAGCTCAAAGGGACAACCGTATCAGCCCCAGCATTTT

clone_size: .
j_call: TRBJ1-2
v_call: TRBV5-1
d_call: TRBD1
cdr3_aa: CASSSTGGWGYTF
cdr3_nt: TGCGCCAGCAGCTCTACAGGGGGTTGGGGCTACACCTTC

clone_size: .
j_call: TRBJ1-1
v_call: TRBV6-4
d_call: .
cdr3_aa: CASSQDTNTEAFF
cdr3_nt: TGTGCCAGCAGTCAGGACACGAACACTGAAGCTTTCTTT

clone_size: .
j_call: TRBJ2-6
v_call: TRBV7-8
d_call: .
cdr3_aa: CASSPIDTGANVLTF
cdr3_nt: TGTGCCAGCAGCCCGATTGATACCGGGGCCAACGTCCTGACTTTC

clone_size: few
j_call: TRBJ2-7
v_call: TRBV2
d_call: .
cdr3_aa: CASSEDVGQSYEQYF
cdr3_nt: TGTGCCAGCAGTGAGGACGTGGGCCAGTCCTACGAGCAGTACTTC

clone_size: .
j_call: TRBJ1-4
v_call: TRBV5-1
d_call: TRBD1
cdr3_aa: CASSRGQGARDEKLFF
cdr3_nt: TGCGCCAGCAGCCGTGGACAGGGGGCTCGAGATGAAAAACTGTTTTTT

clone_size: .
j_call: TRBJ1-1
v_call: TRBV4-2
d_call: TRBD1
cdr3_aa: CASSQEGGQGAAEAFF
cdr3_nt: TGTGCCAGCAGCCAAGAAGGGGGACAGGGGGCGGCTGAAGCTTTCTTT

clone_size: .
j_call: TRBJ2-3
v_call: TRBV7-2
d_call: .
cdr3_aa: CASSLLTTVDTQYF
cdr3_nt: TGTGCCAGCAGCTTACTCACTACTGTCGATACGCAGTATTTT

clone_size: large
j_call: TRBJ2-2
v_call: TRBV4-1
d_call: .
cdr3_aa: CASSQDRVYGTGELFF
cdr3_nt: TGCGCCAGCAGCCAAGATCGGGTTTACGGCACCGGGGAGCTGTTTTTT

clone_size: .
j_call: TRBJ2-7
v_call: TRBV7-3
d_call: .
cdr3_aa: CASSPMGGTSYEQYF
cdr3_nt: TGTGCCAGCAGCCCCATGGGCGGAACGTCCTACGAGCAGTACTTC

clone_size: .
j_call: TRBJ1-1
v_call: TRBV7-8
d_call: .
cdr3_aa: CASSLEQNTEAFF
cdr3_nt: TGTGCCAGCAGCTTAGAACAGAACACTGAAGCTTTCTTT

clone_size: once
j_call: TRBJ2-3
v_call: TRBV5-4
d_call: .
cdr3_aa: CASSFLGGSGTDTQYF
cdr3_nt: TGTGCCAGCAGCTTCCTTGGGGGATCCGGCACAGATACGCAGTATTTT

clone_size: .
j_call: TRBJ1-1
v_call: TRBV2
d_call: TRBD1
cdr3_aa: CASTGTGYTEAFF
cdr3_nt: TGTGCCAGCACCGGGACAGGATACACTGAAGCTTTCTTT

clone_size: .
j_call: TRBJ2-5
v_call: TRBV28
d_call: .
cdr3_aa: CASSLDGLYQETQYF
cdr3_nt: TGTGCCAGCAGTTTGGACGGGTTGTACCAAGAGACCCAGTACTTC

clone_size: .
j_call: TRBJ2-2
v_call: TRBV7-9
d_call: .
cdr3_aa: CASSEKRAGTGELFF
cdr3_nt: TGTGCCAGCTCAGAAAAAAGGGCTGGCACCGGGGAGCTGTTTTTT

clone_size: .
j_call: TRBJ1-1
v_call: TRBV11-2
d_call: TRBD1
cdr3_aa: CASSPPDRGPTEAFF
cdr3_nt: TGTGCCAGCAGCCCCCCAGACAGGGGGCCCACTGAAGCTTTCTTT

clone_size: .
j_call: TRBJ1-1
v_call: TRBV2
d_call: .
cdr3_aa: CASSEALPKAFF
cdr3_nt: TGTGCCAGCAGTGAAGCGCTTCCAAAAGCTTTCTTT

clone_size: .
j_call: TRBJ2-3
v_call: TRBV7-3
d_call: .
cdr3_aa: CASSLKGRSSTDTQYF
cdr3_nt: TGTGCCAGCAGCTTAAAAGGACGGTCTAGCACAGATACGCAGTATTTT

clone_size: few
j_call: TRBJ1-2
v_call: TRBV6-6
d_call: TRBD1
cdr3_aa: CASSFTGGRTNYGYTF
cdr3_nt: TGTGCCAGCAGTTTCACAGGGGGTAGGACTAACTATGGCTACACCTTC

clone_size: .
j_call: TRBJ2-1
v_call: TRBV2
d_call: TRBD2
cdr3_aa: CASSGGSSGRDYNEQFF
cdr3_nt: TGTGCCAGCAGTGGGGGGTCTAGCGGTAGAGACTACAATGAGCAGTTCTTC

clone_size: .
j_call: TRBJ2-3
v_call: TRBV6-6
d_call: .
cdr3_aa: CASSYGYTDTQYF
cdr3_nt: TGTGCCAGCAGTTACGGGTATACAGATACGCAGTATTTT

clone_size: once
j_call: TRBJ2-5
v_call: TRBV4-1
d_call: TRBD1
cdr3_aa: CASSQDTTGGPETQYF
cdr3_nt: TGCGCCAGCAGCCAAGATACGACAGGGGGTCCGGAGACCCAGTACTTC

clone_size: .
j_call: TRBJ1-4
v_call: TRBV28
d_call: .
cdr3_aa: CASREGGTNEKLFF
cdr3_nt: TGTGCCAGCAGGGAGGGTGGCACAAATGAAAAACTGTTTTTT

clone_size: .
j_call: TRBJ2-6
v_call: TRBV27
d_call: .
cdr3_aa: CASSLSGSGANVLTF
cdr3_nt: TGTGCCAGCAGTTTGAGCGGCTCTGGGGCCAACGTCCTGACTTTC

clone_size: .
j_call: TRBJ2-3
v_call: TRBV6-5
d_call: TRBD2
cdr3_aa: CASSPSGGTDTQYF
cdr3_nt: TGTGCCAGCAGTCCTAGCGGGGGCACAGATACGCAGTATTTT

clone_size: .
j_call: TRBJ2-3
v_call: TRBV6-5
d_call: .
cdr3_aa: CASSSLRPSTDTQYF
cdr3_nt: TGTGCCAGCAGTTCCCTACGTCCTAGCACAGATACGCAGTATTTT

clone_size: .
j_call: TRBJ2-7
v_call: TRBV7-9
d_call: .
cdr3_aa: CASSLRGSDEQYF
cdr3_nt: TGTGCCAGCAGCTTAAGAGGGTCCGACGAGCAGTACTTC

clone_size: .
j_call: TRBJ1-1
v_call: TRBV28
d_call: .
cdr3_aa: CASSPGRKAEAFF
cdr3_nt: TGTGCCAGCAGTCCCGGCAGGAAAGCTGAAGCTTTCTTT